This TCR beta chain was captured by sequencing in a study of blood T cell repertoires in COVID-19. Study background: The origin of the acute and convalescent COVID-19 samples was the United States, Italy and Spain.

This table comes from immunoSEQ multiplex PCR, and its TCRdb copy is limited to in-frame clones, with some not included. Of about 20,000 clones detected, approximately 85% appear once; the ten largest clones hold 56%. V lost 4 bases, J lost 3 bases, and 13 bases lay in between. CDR1 and CDR2 (germline): MGHRA, YSYEKL. This CDR3 spans 15 amino acids. The sample holds a few counts of this clone. The chain uses TRBV4-1 and TRBJ2-1; possibly TRBD2 for D (5 bases). The receptor was isolated from a man older than 75 with acute or convalescent COVID-19. Sequenced: peripheral blood. CDR3 DNA sequence: TGCGCCAGCAGCCGCTCCGCGGAGGTCTACAATGAGCAGTTCTTC. This codes for CASSRSAEVYNEQFF.